This T cell receptor beta chain is drawn from a study of technical replicates of blood from a handful of donors. The CDR3 extends over 14 amino acids. In germline, CDR1 is LNHNV, CDR2 YYDKDF (reference sequence). The V gene end was trimmed by 3 bases and the J gene end by 2 bases; junction bases not matched to a gene: 0. Details on this clone: This specimen includes other DNA sequences encoding the same CDR3.

Some clones are missing from TCRdb's copy, which holds only in-frame ones; the method was immunoSEQ multiplex PCR. Of around 97,000 clones in the sample, about 95% were seen once. This chain connects TRBV15 to TRBJ2-7; TRBD1 matches 11 bases. This TCR came from a human donor in good health. Sequences were obtained from T cells isolated from PBMCs. The CDR3 sequence: CATSRGQGAYEQYF. DNA for the CDR3: TGTGCCACCAGCAGGGGACAGGGGGCCTACGAGCAGTACTTC.